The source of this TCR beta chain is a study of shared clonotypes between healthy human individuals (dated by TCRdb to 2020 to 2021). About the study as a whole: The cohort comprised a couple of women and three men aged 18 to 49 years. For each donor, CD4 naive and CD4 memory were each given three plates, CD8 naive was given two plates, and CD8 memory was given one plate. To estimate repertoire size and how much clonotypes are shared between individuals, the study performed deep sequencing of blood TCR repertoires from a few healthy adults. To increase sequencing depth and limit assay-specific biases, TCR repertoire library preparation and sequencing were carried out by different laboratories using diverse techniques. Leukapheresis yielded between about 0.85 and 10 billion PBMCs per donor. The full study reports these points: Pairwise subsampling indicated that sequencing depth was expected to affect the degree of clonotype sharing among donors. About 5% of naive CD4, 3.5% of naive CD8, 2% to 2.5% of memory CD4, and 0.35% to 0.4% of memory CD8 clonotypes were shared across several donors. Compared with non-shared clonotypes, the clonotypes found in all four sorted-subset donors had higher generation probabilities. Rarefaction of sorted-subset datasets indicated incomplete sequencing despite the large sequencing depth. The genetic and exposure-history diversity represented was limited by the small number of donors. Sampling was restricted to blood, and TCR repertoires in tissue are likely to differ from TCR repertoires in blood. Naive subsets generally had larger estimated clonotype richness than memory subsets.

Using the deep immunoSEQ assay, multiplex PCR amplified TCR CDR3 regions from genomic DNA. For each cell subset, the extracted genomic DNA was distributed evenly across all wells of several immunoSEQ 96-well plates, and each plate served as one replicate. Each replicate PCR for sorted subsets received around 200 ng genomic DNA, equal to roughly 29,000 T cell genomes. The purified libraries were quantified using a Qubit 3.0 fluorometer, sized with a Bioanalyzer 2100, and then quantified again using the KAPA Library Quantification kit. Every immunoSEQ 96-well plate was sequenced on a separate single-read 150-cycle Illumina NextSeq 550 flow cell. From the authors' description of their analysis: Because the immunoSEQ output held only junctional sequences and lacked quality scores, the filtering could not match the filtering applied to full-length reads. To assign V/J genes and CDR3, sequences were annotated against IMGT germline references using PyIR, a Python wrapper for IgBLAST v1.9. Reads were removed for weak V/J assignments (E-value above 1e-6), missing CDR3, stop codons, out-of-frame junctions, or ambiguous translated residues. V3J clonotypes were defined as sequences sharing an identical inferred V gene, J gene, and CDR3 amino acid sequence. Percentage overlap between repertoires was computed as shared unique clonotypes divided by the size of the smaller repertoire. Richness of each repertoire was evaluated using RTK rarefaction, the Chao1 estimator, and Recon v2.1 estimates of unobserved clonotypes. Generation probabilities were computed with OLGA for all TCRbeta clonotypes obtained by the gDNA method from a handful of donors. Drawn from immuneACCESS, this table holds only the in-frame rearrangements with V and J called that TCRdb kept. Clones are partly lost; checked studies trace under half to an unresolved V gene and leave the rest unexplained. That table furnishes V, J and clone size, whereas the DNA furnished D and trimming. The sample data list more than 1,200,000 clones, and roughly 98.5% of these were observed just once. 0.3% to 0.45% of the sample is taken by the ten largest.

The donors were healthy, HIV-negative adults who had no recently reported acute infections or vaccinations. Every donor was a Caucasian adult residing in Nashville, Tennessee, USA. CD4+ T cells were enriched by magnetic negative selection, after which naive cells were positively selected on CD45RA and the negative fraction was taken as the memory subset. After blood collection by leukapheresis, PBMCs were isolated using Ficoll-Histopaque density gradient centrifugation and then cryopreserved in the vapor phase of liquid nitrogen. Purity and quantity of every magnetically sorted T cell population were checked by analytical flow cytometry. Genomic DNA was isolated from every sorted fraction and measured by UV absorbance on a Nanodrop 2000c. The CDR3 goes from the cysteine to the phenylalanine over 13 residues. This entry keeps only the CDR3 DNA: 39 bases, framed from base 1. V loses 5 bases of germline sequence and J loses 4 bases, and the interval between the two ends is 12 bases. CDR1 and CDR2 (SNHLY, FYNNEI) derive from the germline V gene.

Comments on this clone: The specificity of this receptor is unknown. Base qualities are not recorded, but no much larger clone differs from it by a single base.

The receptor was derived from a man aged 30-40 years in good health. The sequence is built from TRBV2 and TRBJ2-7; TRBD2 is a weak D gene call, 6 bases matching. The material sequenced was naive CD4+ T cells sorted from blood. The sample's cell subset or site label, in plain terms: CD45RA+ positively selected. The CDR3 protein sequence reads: CASSPGRIYEQYF. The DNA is TGTGCCAGCAGTCCAGGGAGGATATACGAGCAGTACTTC.